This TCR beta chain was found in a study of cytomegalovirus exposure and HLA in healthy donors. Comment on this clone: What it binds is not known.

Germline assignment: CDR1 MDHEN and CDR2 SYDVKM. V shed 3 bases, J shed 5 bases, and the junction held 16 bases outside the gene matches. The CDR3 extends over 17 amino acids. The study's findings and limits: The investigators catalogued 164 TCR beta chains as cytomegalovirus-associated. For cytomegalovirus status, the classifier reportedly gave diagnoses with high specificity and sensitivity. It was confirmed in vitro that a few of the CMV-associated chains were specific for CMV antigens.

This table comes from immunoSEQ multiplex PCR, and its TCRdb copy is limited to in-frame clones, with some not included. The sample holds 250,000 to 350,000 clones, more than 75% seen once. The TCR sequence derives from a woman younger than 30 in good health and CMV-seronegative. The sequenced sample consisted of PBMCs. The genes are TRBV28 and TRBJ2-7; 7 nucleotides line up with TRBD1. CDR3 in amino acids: CASSFWRGDSVVHEQYF. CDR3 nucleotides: TGTGCCAGCAGTTTTTGGCGAGGGGACAGTGTGGTCCACGAGCAGTACTTC.